This T cell receptor beta chain was profiled in a study of CD8 T cells in ankylosing spondylitis. TCRdb independently ran MiXCR on the 5' RACE reads; one entry per CDR3 protein. The sample holds about 840,000 distinct CDR3 sequences, roughly 10% seen once. In this sample, this clonotype turned up a few times. What it binds is not known. Study-wide findings and caveats: In reactive arthritis synovial fluid and blood, some motif variants had been reported before. The study looked at matched synovial fluid samples from ankylosing spondylitis patients. Disease-linked clones were reported to be significantly enriched there. Characteristic, it appeared, of ankylosing spondylitis blood was a TCR beta motif of about eight highly homologous variants. CD8+ by phenotype, disease-linked clones were relatively rare in peripheral blood.

Per the germline V gene, CDR1 is SGHRS and CDR2 is YFSETQ. The CDR3 has 15 residues. After removal of 0 bases from V and 10 bases from J, the junction contained 5 bases not matched to a gene. The chain employs TRBV5-1 and TRBJ1-6, with 9 bases aligning to TRBD1. Sequences were obtained from blood, either unsorted or a sorted T cell fraction (not recorded which). The TCR sequence derives from a male donor with ankylosing spondylitis. The CDR3 spells CASSLGGQGSSPLHF. Written as DNA, the CDR3 is TGCGCCAGCAGCTTGGGGGGACAGGGATCCTCACCCCTCCACTTT.